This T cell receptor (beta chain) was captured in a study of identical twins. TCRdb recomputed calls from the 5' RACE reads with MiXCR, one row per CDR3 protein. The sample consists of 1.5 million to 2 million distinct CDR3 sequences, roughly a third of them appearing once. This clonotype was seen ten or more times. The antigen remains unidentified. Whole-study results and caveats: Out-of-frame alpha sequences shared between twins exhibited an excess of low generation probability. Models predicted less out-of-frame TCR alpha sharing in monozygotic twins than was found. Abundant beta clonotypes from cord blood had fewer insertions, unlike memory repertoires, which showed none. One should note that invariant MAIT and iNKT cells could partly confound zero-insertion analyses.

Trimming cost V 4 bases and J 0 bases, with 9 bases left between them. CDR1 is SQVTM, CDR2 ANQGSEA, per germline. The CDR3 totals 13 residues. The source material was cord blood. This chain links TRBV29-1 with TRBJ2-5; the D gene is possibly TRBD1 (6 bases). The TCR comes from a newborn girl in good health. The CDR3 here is CSVGQANQETQYF. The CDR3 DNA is TGCAGCGTTGGACAGGCTAACCAAGAGACCCAGTACTTC.